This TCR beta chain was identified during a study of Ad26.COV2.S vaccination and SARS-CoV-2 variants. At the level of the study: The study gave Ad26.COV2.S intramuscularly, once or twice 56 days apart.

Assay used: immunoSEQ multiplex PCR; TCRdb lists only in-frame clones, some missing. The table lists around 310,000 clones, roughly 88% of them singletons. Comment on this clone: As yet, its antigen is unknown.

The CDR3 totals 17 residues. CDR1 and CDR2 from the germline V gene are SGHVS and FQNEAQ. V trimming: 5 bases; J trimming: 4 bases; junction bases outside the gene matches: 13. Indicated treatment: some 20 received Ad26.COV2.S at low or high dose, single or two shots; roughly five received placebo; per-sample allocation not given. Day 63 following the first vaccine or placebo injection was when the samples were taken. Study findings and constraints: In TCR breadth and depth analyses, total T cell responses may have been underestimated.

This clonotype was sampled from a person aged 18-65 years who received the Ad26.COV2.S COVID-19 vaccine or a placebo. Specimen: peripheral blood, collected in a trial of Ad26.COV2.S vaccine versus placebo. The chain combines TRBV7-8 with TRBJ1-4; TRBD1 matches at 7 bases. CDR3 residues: CASSREGHRDSNEKLFF. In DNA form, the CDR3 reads TGTGCCAGCAGCCGAGAGGGGCACCGGGACAGTAATGAAAAACTGTTTTTT.